This T cell receptor beta chain originates from a study of a mutant IDH1 vaccine in newly diagnosed glioma. As for the study in general: Vaccines were first given 4-6 weeks after radiotherapy alone, or with temozolomide cycles. The study, taken as a whole, reports: Shifts in the top peripheral T cell clonotypes seemed unrelated to pseudoprogression.

Described time point: week 35, safety follow-up. Vaccine doses each comprised 300 ug of mutant IDH1 20-mer peptide, with topical imiquimod. Libraries were prepared by immunoSEQ multiplex PCR; TCRdb keeps only in-frame clonotypes and omits some of them. The table includes about 48,000 clones, around 80% detected once. The CDR3 covers 14 residues. With 4 bases removed from V and 6 bases from J, the gap between germline ends came to 14 bases. The germline gives CDR1 LNHDA, CDR2 SQIVND (reference sequence). About this clone itself: Its antigen is undetermined.

The specimen was PBMCs, collected from a glioma patient whose treatment included an IDH1 peptide vaccine. The clonotype originates from a man aged 35 to 55 with glioma. This chain uses TRBV19 with TRBJ2-3, with no clear D. CDR3 sequence reads: CASSNSYGWDTQYF. CDR3 DNA sequence: TGTGCCAGTAGTAACTCCTACGGGTGGGATACGCAGTATTTT.